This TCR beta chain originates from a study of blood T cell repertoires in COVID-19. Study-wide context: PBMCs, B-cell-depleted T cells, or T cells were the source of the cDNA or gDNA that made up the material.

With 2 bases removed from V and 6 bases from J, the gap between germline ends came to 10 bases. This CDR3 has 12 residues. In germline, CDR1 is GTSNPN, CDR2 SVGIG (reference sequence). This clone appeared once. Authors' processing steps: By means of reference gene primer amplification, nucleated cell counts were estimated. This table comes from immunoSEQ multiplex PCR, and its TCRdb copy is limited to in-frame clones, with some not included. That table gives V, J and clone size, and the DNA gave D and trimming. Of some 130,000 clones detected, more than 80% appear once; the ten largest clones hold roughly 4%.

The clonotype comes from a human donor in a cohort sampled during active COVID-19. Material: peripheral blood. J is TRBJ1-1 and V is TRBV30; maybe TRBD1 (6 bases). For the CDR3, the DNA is TGTGCCTGGAGTCGGGACAATCCTGAAGCTTTCTTT. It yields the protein CAWSRDNPEAFF.